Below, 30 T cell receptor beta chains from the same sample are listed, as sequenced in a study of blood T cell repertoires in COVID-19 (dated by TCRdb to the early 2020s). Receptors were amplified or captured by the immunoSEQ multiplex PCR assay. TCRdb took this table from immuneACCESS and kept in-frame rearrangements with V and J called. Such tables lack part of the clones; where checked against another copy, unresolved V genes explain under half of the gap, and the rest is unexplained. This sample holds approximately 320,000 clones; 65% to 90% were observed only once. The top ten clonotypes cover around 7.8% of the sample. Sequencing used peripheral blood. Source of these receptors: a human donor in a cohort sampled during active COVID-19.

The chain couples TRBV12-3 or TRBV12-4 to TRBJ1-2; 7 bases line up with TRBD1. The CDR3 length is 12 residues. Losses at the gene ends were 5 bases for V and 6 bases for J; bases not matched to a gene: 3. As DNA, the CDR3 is TGTGCCAGCAGTCCTGGACAGGATGGCTACACCTTC. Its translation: CASSPGQDGYTF.

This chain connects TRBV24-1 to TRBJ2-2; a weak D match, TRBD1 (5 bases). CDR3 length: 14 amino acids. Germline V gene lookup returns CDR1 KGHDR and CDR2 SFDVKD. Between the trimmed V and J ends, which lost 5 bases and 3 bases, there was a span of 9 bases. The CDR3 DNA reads TGTGCCACCAGTGGGGGCTTCCACACCGGGGAGCTGTTTTTT. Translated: CATSGGFHTGELFF.

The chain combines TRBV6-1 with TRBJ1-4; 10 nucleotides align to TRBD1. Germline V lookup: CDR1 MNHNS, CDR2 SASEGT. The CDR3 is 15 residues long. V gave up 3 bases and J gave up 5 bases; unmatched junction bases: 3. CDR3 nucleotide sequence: TGTGCCAGCAGTGAGCCGGGACAGGGGAATGAAAAACTGTTTTTT. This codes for CASSEPGQGNEKLFF.

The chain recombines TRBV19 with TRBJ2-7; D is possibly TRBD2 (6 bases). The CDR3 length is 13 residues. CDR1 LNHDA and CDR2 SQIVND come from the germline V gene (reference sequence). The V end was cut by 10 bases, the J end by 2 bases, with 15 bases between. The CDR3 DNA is TGTGCCACAAAAGCCCGGGGGACCTACGAGCAGTACTTC. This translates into CATKARGTYEQYF.

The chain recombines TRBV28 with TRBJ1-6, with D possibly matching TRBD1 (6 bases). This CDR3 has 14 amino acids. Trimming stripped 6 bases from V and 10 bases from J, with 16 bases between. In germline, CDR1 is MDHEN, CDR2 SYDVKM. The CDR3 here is CASSLNSGDSPLHF. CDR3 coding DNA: TGTGCCAGCAGCCTTAATTCAGGGGACTCACCCCTCCACTTT. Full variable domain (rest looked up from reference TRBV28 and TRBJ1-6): DVKVTQSSRYLVKRTGEKVFLECVQDMDHENMFWYRQDPGLGLRLIYFSYDVKMKEKGDIPEGYSVSREKKERFSLILESASTNQTSMYLCASSLNSGDSPLHFGNGTRLTVT.

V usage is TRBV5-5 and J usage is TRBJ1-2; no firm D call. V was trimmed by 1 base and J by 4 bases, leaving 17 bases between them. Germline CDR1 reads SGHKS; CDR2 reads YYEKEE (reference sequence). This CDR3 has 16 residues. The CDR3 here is CASSLTWRARLYGYTF. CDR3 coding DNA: TGTGCCAGCAGCTTGACTTGGCGGGCGCGGCTCTATGGCTACACCTTC.

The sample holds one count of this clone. The CDR3 reads CASRTGWRNQPQHF. CDR3 nucleotide sequence: TGTGCCAGCAGGACAGGGTGGCGCAATCAGCCCCAGCATTTT. The chain couples TRBV6-5 to TRBJ1-5, with TRBD1 identical over 7 bases. The germline V gene has CDR1 MNHEY and CDR2 SVGAGI. The V segment lost 6 bases and the J segment 2 bases; nucleotides outside the gene matches: 4. The CDR3 totals 14 residues.

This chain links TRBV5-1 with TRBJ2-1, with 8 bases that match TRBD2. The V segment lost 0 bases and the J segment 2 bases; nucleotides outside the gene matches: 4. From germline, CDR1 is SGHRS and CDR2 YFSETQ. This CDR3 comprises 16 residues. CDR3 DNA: TGCGCCAGCAGCTTGGCACTAGCGGTTACCTACAATGAGCAGTTCTTC. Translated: CASSLALAVTYNEQFF.

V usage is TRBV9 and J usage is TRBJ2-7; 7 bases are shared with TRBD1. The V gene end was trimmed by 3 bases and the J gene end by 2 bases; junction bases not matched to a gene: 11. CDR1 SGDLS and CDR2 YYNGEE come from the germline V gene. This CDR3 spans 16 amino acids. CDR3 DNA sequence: TGTGCCAGCAGCGACAGTAACAGGGGTGACACCTACGAGCAGTACTTC. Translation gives CASSDSNRGDTYEQYF.

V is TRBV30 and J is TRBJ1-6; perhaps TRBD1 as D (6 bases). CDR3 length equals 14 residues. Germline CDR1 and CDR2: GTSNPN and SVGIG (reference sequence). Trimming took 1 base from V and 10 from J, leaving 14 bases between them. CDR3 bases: TGTGCCTGGAGTGGAGGGGGTCTGGACTCACCCCTCCACTTT. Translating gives CAWSGGGLDSPLHF. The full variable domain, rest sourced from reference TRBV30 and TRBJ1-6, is SQTIHQWPATLVQPVGSPLSLECTVEGTSNPNLYWYRQAAGRGLQLLFYSVGIGQISSEVPQNLSASRPQDRQFILSSKKLLLSDSGFYLCAWSGGGLDSPLHFGNGTRLTVT.

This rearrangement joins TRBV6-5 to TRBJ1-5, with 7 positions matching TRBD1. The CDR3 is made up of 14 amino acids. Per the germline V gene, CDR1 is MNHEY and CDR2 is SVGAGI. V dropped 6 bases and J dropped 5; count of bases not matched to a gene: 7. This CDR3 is CASRGQGVDQPQHF. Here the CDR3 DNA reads TGTGCCAGCAGAGGCCAGGGGGTAGATCAGCCCCAGCATTTT.

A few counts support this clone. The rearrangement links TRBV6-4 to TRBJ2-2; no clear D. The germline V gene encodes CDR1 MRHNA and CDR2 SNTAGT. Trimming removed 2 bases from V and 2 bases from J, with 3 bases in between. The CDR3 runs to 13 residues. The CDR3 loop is CASSDGNTGELFF. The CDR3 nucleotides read TGTGCCAGCAGTGACGGCAACACCGGGGAGCTGTTTTTT.

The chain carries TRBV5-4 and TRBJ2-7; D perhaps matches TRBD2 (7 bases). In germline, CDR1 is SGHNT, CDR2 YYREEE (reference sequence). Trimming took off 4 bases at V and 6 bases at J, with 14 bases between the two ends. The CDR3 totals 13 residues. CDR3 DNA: TGTGCCAGCAGCCGGGGAGGGGGTGGCGAGCAGTACTTC. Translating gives CASSRGGGGEQYF.

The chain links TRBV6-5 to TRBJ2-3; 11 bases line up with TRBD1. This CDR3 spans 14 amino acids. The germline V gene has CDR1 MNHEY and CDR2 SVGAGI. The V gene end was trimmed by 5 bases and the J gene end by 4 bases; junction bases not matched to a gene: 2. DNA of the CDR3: TGTGCCAGCAGTAGGGGACAGGGGGCAGATACGCAGTATTTT. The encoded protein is CASSRGQGADTQYF.

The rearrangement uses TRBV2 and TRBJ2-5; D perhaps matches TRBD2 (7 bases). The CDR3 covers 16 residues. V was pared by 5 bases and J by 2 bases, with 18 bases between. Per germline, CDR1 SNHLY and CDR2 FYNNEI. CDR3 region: CASSFQMGGRQETQYF. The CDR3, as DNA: TGTGCCAGCAGTTTCCAAATGGGGGGGCGGCAAGAGACCCAGTACTTC.

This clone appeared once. Here the CDR3 reads CATSRPGQGVAEAFF. The CDR3 DNA is TGTGCCACCAGCAGGCCTGGACAGGGGGTCGCTGAAGCTTTCTTT. This rearrangement joins TRBV15 to TRBJ1-1, with 10 bases fitting TRBD1. Trimming cost V 3 bases and J 6 bases; bases outside gene matches: 7. The CDR3 extends over 15 amino acids. Germline V gene data show CDR1 as LNHNV and CDR2 as YYDKDF (reference sequence).

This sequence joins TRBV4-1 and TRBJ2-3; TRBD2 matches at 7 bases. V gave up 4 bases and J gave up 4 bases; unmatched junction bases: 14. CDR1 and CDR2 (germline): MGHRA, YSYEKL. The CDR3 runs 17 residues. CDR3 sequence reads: CASSPELGLTSSDTQYF. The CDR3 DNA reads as TGCGCCAGCAGCCCCGAACTGGGACTAACGTCTTCAGATACGCAGTATTTT.

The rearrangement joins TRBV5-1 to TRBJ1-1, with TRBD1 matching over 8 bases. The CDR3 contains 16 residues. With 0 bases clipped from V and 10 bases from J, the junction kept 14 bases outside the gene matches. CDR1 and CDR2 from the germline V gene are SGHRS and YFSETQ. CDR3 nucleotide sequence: TGCGCCAGCAGCTTGGCACCCGGACAGGGTGAGAAAGGAGCTTTCTTT. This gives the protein CASSLAPGQGEKGAFF.

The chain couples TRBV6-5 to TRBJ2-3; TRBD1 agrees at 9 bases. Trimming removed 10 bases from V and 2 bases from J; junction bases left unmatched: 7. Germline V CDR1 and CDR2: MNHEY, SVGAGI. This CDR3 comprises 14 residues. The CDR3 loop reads CATWDRDITDTQYF. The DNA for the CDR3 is TGTGCCACCTGGGACAGGGACATCACAGATACGCAGTATTTT.

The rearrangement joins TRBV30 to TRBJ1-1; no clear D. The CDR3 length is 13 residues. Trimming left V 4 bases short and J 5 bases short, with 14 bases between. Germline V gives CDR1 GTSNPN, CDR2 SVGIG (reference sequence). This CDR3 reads CAWTGNRRTEAFF. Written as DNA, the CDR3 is TGTGCCTGGACGGGGAATCGTAGGACTGAAGCTTTCTTT.

DNA of the CDR3: TGTGCCAGCGGACTTTTAAACTATGGCTACACCTTC. Translating it yields CASGLLNYGYTF. The chain has TRBV6-5 and TRBJ1-2, with no clear D. Germline CDR1 reads MNHEY; CDR2 reads SVGAGI. Trimming cost V 8 bases and J 2 bases, with 9 bases left between them. The CDR3 sequence is 12 residues long.

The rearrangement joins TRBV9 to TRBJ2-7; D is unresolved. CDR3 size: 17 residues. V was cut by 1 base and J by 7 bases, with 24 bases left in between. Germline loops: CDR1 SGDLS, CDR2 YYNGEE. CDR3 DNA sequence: TGTGCCAGCAGCGTACGAAGCCTCAGAGGAATCTACGGTGAGCAGTACTTC. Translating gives CASSVRSLRGIYGEQYF.

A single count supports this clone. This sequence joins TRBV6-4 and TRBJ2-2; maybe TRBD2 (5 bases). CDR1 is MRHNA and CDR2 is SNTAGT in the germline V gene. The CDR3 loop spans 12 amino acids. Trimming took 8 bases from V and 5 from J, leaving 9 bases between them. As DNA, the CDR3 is TGTGCCAGCCAGCGAGGGACCGGGGAGCTGTTTTTT. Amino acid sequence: CASQRGTGELFF.

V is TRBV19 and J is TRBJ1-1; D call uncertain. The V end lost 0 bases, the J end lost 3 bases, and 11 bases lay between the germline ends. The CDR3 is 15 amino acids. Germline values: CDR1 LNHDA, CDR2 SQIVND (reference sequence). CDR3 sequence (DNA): TGTGCCAGTAGTATAGAAGCGGTCGGGGACACTGAAGCTTTCTTT. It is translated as CASSIEAVGDTEAFF.

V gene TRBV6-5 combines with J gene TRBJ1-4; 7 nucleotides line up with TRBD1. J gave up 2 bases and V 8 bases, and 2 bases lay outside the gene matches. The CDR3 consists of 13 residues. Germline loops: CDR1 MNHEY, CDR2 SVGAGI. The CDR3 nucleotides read TGTGCCAGCCTCAGGGGGACTAATGAAAAACTGTTTTTT. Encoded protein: CASLRGTNEKLFF.

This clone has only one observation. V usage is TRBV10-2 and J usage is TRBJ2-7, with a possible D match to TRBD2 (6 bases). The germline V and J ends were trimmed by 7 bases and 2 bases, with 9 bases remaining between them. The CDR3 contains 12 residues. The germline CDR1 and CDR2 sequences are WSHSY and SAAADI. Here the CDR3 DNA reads TGCGCCAGCATGGCGGGACCCTACGAGCAGTACTTC. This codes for CASMAGPYEQYF.

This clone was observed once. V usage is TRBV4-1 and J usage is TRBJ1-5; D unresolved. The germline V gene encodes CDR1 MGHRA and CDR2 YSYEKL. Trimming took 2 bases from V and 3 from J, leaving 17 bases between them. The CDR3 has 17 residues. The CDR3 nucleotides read TGCGCCAGCAGCCAACGCCTCACGGGAGGGAACAATCAGCCCCAGCATTTT. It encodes CASSQRLTGGNNQPQHF.

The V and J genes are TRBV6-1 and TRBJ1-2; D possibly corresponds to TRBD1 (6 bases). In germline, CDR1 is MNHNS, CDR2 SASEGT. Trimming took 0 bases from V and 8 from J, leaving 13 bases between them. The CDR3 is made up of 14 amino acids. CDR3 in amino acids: CASSEARGGAGYTF. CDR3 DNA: TGTGCCAGCAGTGAAGCGCGGGGGGGGGCGGGCTACACCTTC.

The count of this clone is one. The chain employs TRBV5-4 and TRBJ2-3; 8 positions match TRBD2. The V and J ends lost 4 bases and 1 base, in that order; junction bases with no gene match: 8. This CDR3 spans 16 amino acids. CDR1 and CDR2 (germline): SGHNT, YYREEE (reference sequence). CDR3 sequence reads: CASSDPQAGGTDTQYF. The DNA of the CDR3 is TGTGCCAGCAGCGACCCACAAGCGGGGGGCACAGATACGCAGTATTTT. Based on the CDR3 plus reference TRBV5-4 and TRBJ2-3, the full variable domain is ETGVTQSPTHLIKTRGQQVTLRCSSQSGHNTVSWYQQALGQGPQFIFQYYREEENGRGNFPPRFSGLQFPNYSSELNVNALELDDSALYLCASSDPQAGGTDTQYFGPGTRLTVL.

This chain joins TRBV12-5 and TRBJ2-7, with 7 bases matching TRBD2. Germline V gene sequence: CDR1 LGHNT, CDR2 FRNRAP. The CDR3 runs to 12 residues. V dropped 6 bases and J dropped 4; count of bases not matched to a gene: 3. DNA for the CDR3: TGTGCTAGTGGCTCCGGGGGGTACGAGCAGTACTTC. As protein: CASGSGGYEQYF.